These 12 T cell receptor beta chains originate from one sample sequenced in a study of a mutant IDH1 vaccine in newly diagnosed glioma. Antigens for these TCRs are unknown. Time point meaning: week 23, last vaccination. In the vaccine, a single dose held 300 ug of the mutant IDH1 20-mer peptide, along with topical imiquimod. Measured with immunoSEQ multiplex PCR; TCRdb has only the in-frame clones, and not every one. Of tens of thousands of clones listed, about 80% are singletons. Sequences were derived from PBMCs, sampled from a glioma patient whose treatment included an IDH1 peptide vaccine. Receptors originate from a man aged 40-55 years with glioma.

This sequence joins TRBV10-3 and TRBJ1-5; a possible D gene is TRBD1 (5 bases). CDR1 and CDR2 (germline): ENHRY, SYGVKD. Trimming took off 2 bases at V and 1 base at J, with 9 bases between the two ends. The CDR3 covers 15 residues. As DNA, the CDR3 is TGTGCCATCAGTGAGGGGGCATGGAGCAATCAGCCCCAGCATTTT. It yields the protein CAISEGAWSNQPQHF.

The gene calls are TRBV4-1 and TRBJ2-7; 10 bases map to TRBD1. Trimming took 2 bases from V and 3 from J; bases not matched to a gene: 7. This CDR3 is built from 16 residues. From germline, CDR1 is MGHRA and CDR2 YSYEKL. The CDR3: CASSQTGTGAVYEQYF. The CDR3 bases are TGCGCCAGCAGCCAAACCGGGACAGGGGCGGTCTACGAGCAGTACTTC.

The sample holds a few counts of this clone. The CDR3 DNA is TGTGCCAGTAGCCTACAGGGGAGAGGCAGCAATCAGCCCCAGCATTTT. It is translated as CASSLQGRGSNQPQHF. The chain uses TRBV19 and TRBJ1-5; 7 nucleotides align to TRBD1. This CDR3 contains 16 residues. Germline loops: CDR1 LNHDA, CDR2 SQIVND (reference sequence). The V gene end was trimmed by 6 bases and the J gene end by 1 base; junction bases not matched to a gene: 9. The whole variable domain, remainder taken from reference TRBV19 and TRBJ1-5, is DGGITQSPKYLFRKEGQNVTLSCEQNLNHDAMYWYRQDPGQGLRLIYYSQIVNDFQKGDIAEGYSVSREKKESFPLTVTSAQKNPTAFYLCASSLQGRGSNQPQHFGDGTRLSIL.

V is TRBV18 and J is TRBJ1-1; 7 positions agree with TRBD1. This CDR3 is built from 15 residues. The germline V gene has CDR1 KGHSH and CDR2 LQKENI. V lost 4 bases, J lost 1 base, and 6 bases stayed unmatched. The CDR3 sequence: CASSLRDSGNTEAFF. The CDR3 DNA reads TGTGCCAGCTCACTAAGGGACAGTGGGAACACTGAAGCTTTCTTT. The entire variable domain, with the rest obtained from reference TRBV18 and TRBJ1-1, is as follows: NAGVMQNPRHLVRRRGQEARLRCSPMKGHSHVYWYRQLPEEGLKFMVYLQKENIIDESGMPKERFSAEFPKEGPSILRIQQVVRGDSAAYFCASSLRDSGNTEAFFGQGTRLTVV.

The V gene is TRBV5-8, the J gene TRBJ1-5; the D is unclear. The V gene lost 2 bases and the J gene lost 2 bases, with 8 bases spanning the gap. Germline lookup yields CDR1 SGHTS and CDR2 YDEGEE. There are 14 residues in the CDR3. CDR3 region: CASSLSLRNQPQHF. CDR3 DNA sequence: TGTGCCAGCAGCTTATCACTCCGCAATCAGCCCCAGCATTTT.

This chain joins TRBV6-5 and TRBJ2-3; D unresolved. The CDR3 length is 14 residues. Germline CDR1 MNHEY, CDR2 SVGAGI. Trimming took 0 bases from V and 0 from J, leaving 4 bases between them. CDR3 residues: CASSYSQSTDTQYF. In nucleotides, the CDR3 is TGTGCCAGCAGTTACTCGCAGAGCACAGATACGCAGTATTTT.

The chain links TRBV7-8 to TRBJ1-6; TRBD1 might be the D (5 bases). Trimming pared 2 bases from V and 6 bases from J, leaving 11 bases between. The germline V gene encodes CDR1 SGHVS and CDR2 FQNEAQ. The CDR3 covers 15 residues. Written as DNA, the CDR3 is TGTGCCAGCAGCTTATCGGGGGGACTTAATTCACCCCTCCACTTT. It yields the protein CASSLSGGLNSPLHF.

This clone was recorded at least ten times. This chain joins TRBV5-6 and TRBJ1-2, with 12 bases lining up with TRBD1. CDR1 SGHDT and CDR2 YYEEEE come from the germline V gene. V dropped 4 bases and J dropped 5; count of bases not matched to a gene: 9. The CDR3 is 16 residues long. The CDR3 DNA follows: TGTGCCAGCAGCAACCGGGACAGGGGGCTTGGTTATGGCTACACCTTC. This sequence encodes CASSNRDRGLGYGYTF.

This chain connects TRBV4-1 to TRBJ2-2; D not certain. V was clipped by 1 base and J by 2 bases, with 11 bases between them. This CDR3 has 16 amino acids. Per the germline V gene, CDR1 is MGHRA and CDR2 is YSYEKL. The CDR3 protein is CASSQVSFTNTGELFF. DNA of the CDR3: TGCGCCAGCAGCCAAGTTTCCTTCACAAACACCGGGGAGCTGTTTTTT.

CDR3 in amino acids: CASSSQGAIGNTIYF. DNA of the CDR3: TGTGCCAGCAGCTCGCAGGGGGCAATTGGAAACACCATATATTTT. The rearrangement uses TRBV5-4 and TRBJ1-3, with 8 bases that match TRBD1. J gave up 3 bases and V 3 bases, and 5 bases lay outside the gene matches. The CDR3 contains 15 residues. The germline CDR1 and CDR2 sequences are SGHNT and YYREEE (reference sequence). Drawing the rest from reference TRBV5-4 and TRBJ1-3, the complete variable domain is ETGVTQSPTHLIKTRGQQVTLRCSSQSGHNTVSWYQQALGQGPQFIFQYYREEENGRGNFPPRFSGLQFPNYSSELNVNALELDDSALYLCASSSQGAIGNTIYFGEGSWLTVV.

The rearrangement links TRBV19 to TRBJ2-7, with 12 bases matching TRBD1. CDR1 and CDR2 (germline): LNHDA, SQIVND (reference sequence). This CDR3 contains 14 residues. The junction had 1 base not matched to a gene; V was cut back by 3 bases and J by 4 bases. The CDR3 here is CASSMGQGAYEQYF. CDR3 bases: TGTGCCAGTAGTATGGGACAGGGGGCGTACGAGCAGTACTTC.

V and J are TRBV5-1 and TRBJ2-7; 11 bases match TRBD1. Germline trimming cut 4 bases from V and 6 bases from J; bases unmatched to any gene: 6. CDR3 length: 14 amino acids. The germline V gene encodes CDR1 SGHRS and CDR2 YFSETQ. The DNA of the CDR3 is TGCGCCAGCAGCCTCGGGACAGGGGGTCCCGAGCAGTACTTC. It specifies CASSLGTGGPEQYF.